The present T cell receptor beta chain was sequenced within a study of regulatory T cells in long-lasting Graves disease. In building TCR beta libraries, iRepertoire HTBI primers were used together with Arm-PCR of CDR3 regions. Using its own MiXCR run on the multiplex PCR reads, TCRdb lists one record per CDR3 protein. The sample includes about 540,000 distinct CDR3 sequences, around an eighth seen only once; the top ten take roughly a tenth. V shed 5 bases and J 4 bases; nucleotides not matched to a gene: 2. This CDR3 has 12 residues. Germline CDR1 and CDR2: SGHRS and YFSETQ. Described time point: newly diagnosed GD, antithyroid drugs for less than 3 months. The TCR library used RNA extracted from PBMCs. A further study also used this sample, focusing on T cells in Graves' hyperthyroidism and ophthalmopathy.

This sequence joins TRBV5-1 and TRBJ2-5; 7 nucleotides line up with TRBD2. This material consisted of peripheral blood mononuclear cells (PBMCs), taken at new diagnosis, from a patient treated with antithyroid drugs. The clonotype was recovered from a man younger than 40 with Graves disease. The chain's CDR3 is CASRRESETQYF. In nucleotides, the CDR3 is TGCGCCAGCAGGCGGGAGTCAGAGACCCAGTACTTC.